These 8 T cell receptor beta chains were sequenced from one sample in a study of T cells in Graves' hyperthyroidism and ophthalmopathy. RNA transcripts yielded amplified TCR beta CDR3 regions. TCR CDR3 regions were first amplified by RT-PCR with HTBI primers. TCRdb reprocessed the multiplex PCR reads via MiXCR and lists one record per CDR3 protein. The repertoire holds hundreds of thousands of distinct CDR3 sequences, with over 12% as singletons. Sequenced: blood. The receptor set was obtained from a man aged 18 to 29 with Graves' ophthalmopathy.

This chain uses TRBV4-1 with TRBJ1-1; perhaps TRBD1 as D (6 bases). Between the trimmed V and J ends, which lost 1 base and 11 bases, there was a span of 26 bases. Germline assignment: CDR1 MGHRA and CDR2 YSYEKL. The CDR3 length is 17 residues. In nucleotides, the CDR3 is TGCGCCAGCAGCCAAGCCTCTGGGTACGGGGGGACAAATTCGGCTTTCTTT. Translating gives CASSQASGYGGTNSAFF.

The V call is TRBV27, the J call TRBJ1-4; no firm D call. V dropped 10 bases and J dropped 0 bases, with 9 bases sitting between them. CDR1 MNHEY and CDR2 SMNVEV come from the germline V gene (reference sequence). The CDR3 consists of 13 residues. The CDR3 reads CATGVATNEKLFF. DNA of the CDR3: TGTGCCACCGGGGTTGCAACTAATGAAAAACTGTTTTTT.

This clonotype appeared a few times. The V gene is TRBV2, the J gene TRBJ1-2; 8 positions match TRBD1. Germline CDR1 reads SNHLY; CDR2 reads FYNNEI. The J segment lost 7 bases and the V segment lost 3 bases, leaving 7 bases of the junction unmatched. The CDR3 covers 14 residues. The CDR3 DNA follows: TGTGCCAGCAGTGATGGGTCAGGGGGCTTTGGCTACACCTTC. It translates to CASSDGSGGFGYTF. The complete variable domain, with remaining parts taken from reference TRBV2 and TRBJ1-2, reads EPEVTQTPSHQVTQMGQEVILRCVPISNHLYFYWYRQILGQKVEFLVSFYNNEISEKSEIFDDQFSVERPDGSNFTLKIRSTKLEDSAMYFCASSDGSGGFGYTFGSGTRLTVV.

This clonotype was seen ten or more times. This sequence joins TRBV7-9 and TRBJ1-1, with D possibly matching TRBD1 (6 bases). V lost 5 bases to trimming and J lost 1 base, with 11 bases between them. The CDR3 is 14 residues long. Germline V gene data show CDR1 as SEHNR and CDR2 as FQNEAQ (reference sequence). The CDR3 DNA is TGTGCCAGCAGCCCGGACAGTTGGAACACTGAAGCTTTCTTT. This codes for CASSPDSWNTEAFF.

This clonotype appeared many times. This chain uses TRBV19 with TRBJ1-2; 9 nucleotides align to TRBD1. V lost 5 bases to trimming and J lost 4 bases; unmatched junction nucleotides: 5. The CDR3 runs to 14 residues. Germline-derived CDR1 and CDR2 are LNHDA and SQIVND (reference sequence). The CDR3 sequence: CASSPGQGSYGYTF. In DNA, the CDR3 is TGTGCCAGTAGTCCAGGACAGGGGAGCTATGGCTACACCTTC.

There are many counts of this clonotype. The chain joins TRBV12-3 or TRBV12-4 to TRBJ2-5, with TRBD2 matching over 8 bases. The J segment lost 5 bases and the V segment lost 8 bases, leaving 16 bases of the junction unmatched. The CDR3 is 16 amino acids. The CDR3 nucleotides are TGTGCCAGCGGAACACGGGAGGGCCTCGGGGGGGAGACCCAGTACTTC. Residues: CASGTREGLGGETQYF.

This clonotype showed up many times. The chain uses TRBV24-1 and TRBJ1-2; no firm D call. The CDR3 spans 14 residues. With 4 bases removed from V and 4 bases from J, the gap between germline ends came to 12 bases. Germline V gives CDR1 KGHDR, CDR2 SFDVKD. CDR3 DNA sequence: TGTGCCACCAGTGACCCATACGGGTTCTATGGCTACACCTTC. It specifies CATSDPYGFYGYTF.

For this clonotype: This may arise from a read error, as a much more abundant clone is one base away. The gene calls are TRBV28 and TRBJ2-7; D is tentatively TRBD1 or TRBD2 (5 bases each). Trimming left V 7 bases short and J 1 base short, with 14 bases between. This CDR3 comprises 14 residues. Germline CDR1 and CDR2: MDHEN and SYDVKM. In DNA, the CDR3 is TGTGCCAGCATCTCCGGGGACCCATCCTACGAGCAGTACTTC. Translated: CASISGDPSYEQYF.